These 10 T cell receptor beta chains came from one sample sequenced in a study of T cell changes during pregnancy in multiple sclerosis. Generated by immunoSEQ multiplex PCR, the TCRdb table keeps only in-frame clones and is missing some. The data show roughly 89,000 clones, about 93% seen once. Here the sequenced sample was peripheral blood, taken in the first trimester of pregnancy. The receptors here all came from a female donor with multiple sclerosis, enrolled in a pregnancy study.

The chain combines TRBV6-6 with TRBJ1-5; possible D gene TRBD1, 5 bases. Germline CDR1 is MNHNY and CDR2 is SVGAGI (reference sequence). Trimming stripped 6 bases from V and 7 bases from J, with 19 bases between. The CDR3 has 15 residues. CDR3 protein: CASRYRQGRSQPQHF. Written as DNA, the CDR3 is TGTGCCAGCAGATATCGGCAGGGTAGGTCCCAGCCCCAGCATTTT.

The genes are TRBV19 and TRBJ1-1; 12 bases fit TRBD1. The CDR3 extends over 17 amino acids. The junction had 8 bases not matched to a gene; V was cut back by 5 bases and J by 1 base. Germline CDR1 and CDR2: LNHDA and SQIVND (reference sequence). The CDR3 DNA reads TGTGCCAGTAGTTCCATGGGACAGGGGGCGAGGAACACTGAAGCTTTCTTT. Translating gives CASSSMGQGARNTEAFF.

In DNA form, the CDR3 reads TGTGCCAGCAGCCGGGACAGAAATCAGCCCCAGCATTTT. It encodes CASSRDRNQPQHF. The genes are TRBV6-5 and TRBJ1-5; the match to TRBD1 covers 7 bases. The CDR3 is made up of 13 amino acids. The V gene end was trimmed by 6 bases and the J gene end by 4 bases; junction bases not matched to a gene: 3. CDR1 and CDR2 (germline): MNHEY, SVGAGI.

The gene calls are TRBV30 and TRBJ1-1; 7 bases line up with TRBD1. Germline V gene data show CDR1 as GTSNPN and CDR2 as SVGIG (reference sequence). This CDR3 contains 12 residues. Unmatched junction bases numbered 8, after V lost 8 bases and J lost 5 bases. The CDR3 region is CAGDRVGTEAFF. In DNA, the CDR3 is TGTGCCGGAGACAGGGTTGGGACTGAAGCTTTCTTT.

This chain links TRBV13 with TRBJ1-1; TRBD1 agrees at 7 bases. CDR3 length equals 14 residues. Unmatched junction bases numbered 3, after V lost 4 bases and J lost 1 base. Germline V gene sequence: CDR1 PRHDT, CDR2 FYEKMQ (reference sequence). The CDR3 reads CASSWAGGNTEAFF. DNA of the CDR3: TGTGCCAGCAGCTGGGCAGGGGGGAACACTGAAGCTTTCTTT. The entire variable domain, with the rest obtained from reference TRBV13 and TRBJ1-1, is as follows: AAGVIQSPRHLIKEKRETATLKCYPIPRHDTVYWYQQGPGQDPQFLISFYEKMQSDKGSIPDRFSAQQFSDYHSELNMSSLELGDSALYFCASSWAGGNTEAFFGQGTRLTVV.

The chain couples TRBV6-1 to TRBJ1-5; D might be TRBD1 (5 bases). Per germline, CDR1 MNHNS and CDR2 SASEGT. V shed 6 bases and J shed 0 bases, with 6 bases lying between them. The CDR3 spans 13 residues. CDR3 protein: CASSRDSNQPQHF. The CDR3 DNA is TGTGCCAGCAGCAGGGATAGCAATCAGCCCCAGCATTTT.

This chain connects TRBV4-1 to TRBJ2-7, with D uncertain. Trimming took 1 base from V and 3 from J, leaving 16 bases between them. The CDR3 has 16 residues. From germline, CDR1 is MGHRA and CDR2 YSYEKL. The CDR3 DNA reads TGCGCCAGCAGCCAAGCAGGTGATGGGCTGTTCTACGAGCAGTACTTC. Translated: CASSQAGDGLFYEQYF.

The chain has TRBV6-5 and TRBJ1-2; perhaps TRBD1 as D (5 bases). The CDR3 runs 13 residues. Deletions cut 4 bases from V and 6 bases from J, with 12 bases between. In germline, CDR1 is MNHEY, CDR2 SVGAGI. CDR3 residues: CASSFTGGDGYTF. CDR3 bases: TGTGCCAGCAGTTTTACAGGTGGGGATGGCTACACCTTC.

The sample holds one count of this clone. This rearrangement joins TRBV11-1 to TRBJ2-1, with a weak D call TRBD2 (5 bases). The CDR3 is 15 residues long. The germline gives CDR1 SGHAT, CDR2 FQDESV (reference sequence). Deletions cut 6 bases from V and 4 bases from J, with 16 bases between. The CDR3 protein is CASSTQEGKYNEQFF. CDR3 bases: TGTGCCAGCAGTACCCAAGAGGGAAAGTACAATGAGCAGTTCTTC.

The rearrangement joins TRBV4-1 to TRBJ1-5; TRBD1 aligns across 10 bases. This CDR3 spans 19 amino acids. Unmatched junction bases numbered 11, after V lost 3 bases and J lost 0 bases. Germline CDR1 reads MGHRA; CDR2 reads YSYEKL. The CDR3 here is CASSHGAGQGVDSNQPQHF. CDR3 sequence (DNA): TGCGCCAGCAGCCATGGCGCCGGACAGGGGGTCGATAGCAATCAGCCCCAGCATTTT.